A selection of T cell receptor beta chains follows, all from one sample in a study of blood T cell repertoires in COVID-19. The protocol was immunoSEQ multiplex PCR, while the TCRdb copy is restricted to in-frame clones and leaves out a portion. The table lists fewer than 250,000 clones, 84% of them singletons. Sequencing used peripheral blood. The receptors come from a man under 40 with active or convalescent COVID-19. Both conserved end residues are part of each CDR3. A D gene is named only where the DNA matches it firmly. Rows give clone size only sometimes, using once, few, many, or a class for an expanded clone.

cdr3_length	j_call	d_call	clone_size	v_call	cdr3_nt	cdr3_aa
14	TRBJ1-2	TRBD1	-	TRBV4-1	TGCGCCAGCAGCCAAATAACAGGGGGTTATGGCTACACCTTC	CASSQITGGYGYTF
13	TRBJ2-1	-	-	TRBV4-3	TGCGCCAGCAGCCAGACCCTTTCGGGTGAGCAGTTCTTC	CASSQTLSGEQFF
14	TRBJ2-7	-	once	TRBV7-2	TGTGCCAGCAGCTTGTCCAGGGTGACCTACGAGCAGTACTTC	CASSLSRVTYEQYF
17	TRBJ2-6	TRBD1	-	TRBV7-6	TGTGCCAGCAGCTTAACCCAGGGGGTCTCTGGGGCCAACGTCCTGACTTTC	CASSLTQGVSGANVLTF
15	TRBJ2-5	-	few	TRBV4-1	TGCGCCAGCAGCCAATCCCCAGTATACCAAGAGACCCAGTACTTC	CASSQSPVYQETQYF
16	TRBJ2-3	TRBD2	once	TRBV4-1	TGCGCCAGCAGCCCTGAGGGCGGGGGTCGCCCAGATACGCAGTATTTT	CASSPEGGGRPDTQYF
15	TRBJ1-3	-	-	TRBV6-5	TGTGCCAGCAGTCCAGCGTGGAGCTCTGGAAACACCATATATTTT	CASSPAWSSGNTIYF
18	TRBJ1-5	TRBD1	-	TRBV4-3	TGCGCCAGCAGCCAAGATTGGGGCAGCGACAGGGTAGGTCAGCCCCAGCATTTT	CASSQDWGSDRVGQPQHF
12	TRBJ2-4	TRBD1	few	TRBV28	TGTGCCAGCAGGACAGGGTATGACATTCAGTACTTC	CASRTGYDIQYF
14	TRBJ2-7	TRBD1	-	TRBV6-5	TGTGCCAGCAGACCCGGGCAGGGGGCTTACGAGCAGTACTTC	CASRPGQGAYEQYF
14	TRBJ1-1	TRBD1	-	TRBV5-1	TGCGCCAGCAGCTCAACAGGGGGCAACACTGAAGCTTTCTTT	CASSSTGGNTEAFF
20	TRBJ1-2	TRBD1	-	TRBV5-1	TGCGCCAGCAGCTTGACTACAGGGTACAATCCGGGACAGAAGAACTATGGCTACACCTTC	CASSLTTGYNPGQKNYGYTF
16	TRBJ2-2	TRBD2	-	TRBV9	TGTGCCAGCAGCGTAAGTAGCGGGAGGGACACCGGGGAGCTGTTTTTT	CASSVSSGRDTGELFF
15	TRBJ1-3	TRBD1	-	TRBV28	TGTGCCAGCAGTTCAGGGGGCGCAGGTGGAAACACCATATATTTT	CASSSGGAGGNTIYF
16	TRBJ2-3	TRBD1	-	TRBV6-1	TGTGCCAGCAGTGATTGGACAGGTCCCCCCACAGATACGCAGTATTTT	CASSDWTGPPTDTQYF
13	TRBJ2-1	-	-	TRBV6-4	TGTGCCAGCCCAGCGGCTACGGACAATGAGCAGTTCTTC	CASPAATDNEQFF
16	TRBJ2-5	TRBD2	-	TRBV7-6	TGTGCCAGCAGCTTAGTGGGACTAAAGTACCAAGAGACCCAGTACTTC	CASSLVGLKYQETQYF
17	TRBJ1-1	-	-	TRBV27	TGTGCCAGCAGTTTATATTGGTCAGGGGCCACGAACACTGAAGCTTTCTTT	CASSLYWSGATNTEAFF
15	TRBJ2-3	-	-	TRBV24-1	TGTGCCACCAGTGAGGCGGGCTCGAGCACAGATACGCAGTATTTT	CATSEAGSSTDTQYF
14	TRBJ2-7	-	-	TRBV28	TGTGCCAGCGCCTTCCTAGCGAGGGGCTACGAGCAGTACTTC	CASAFLARGYEQYF
12	TRBJ2-2	-	-	TRBV19	TGTGCCAGTACGTGGAGCACCGGGGAGCTGTTTTTT	CASTWSTGELFF
15	TRBJ2-1	TRBD1	-	TRBV15	TGTGCCACCAGGTTCGGACAGGGGTGGGTCAATGAGCAGTTCTTC	CATRFGQGWVNEQFF
11	TRBJ2-1	-	-	TRBV4-2	TGTGCCAGCAGCACAAACAATGAGCAGTTCTTC	CASSTNNEQFF
12	TRBJ2-7	-	-	TRBV7-6	TGTGCCAGCAGCCCAGGGGCGGGTGAGCAGTACTTC	CASSPGAGEQYF
18	TRBJ2-2	TRBD2	-	TRBV15	TGTGCCACCAGCAGAGGTGGTAGCGGGGCATTGGTGACCGGGGAGCTGTTTTTT	CATSRGGSGALVTGELFF
14	TRBJ2-1	-	-	TRBV4-3	TGCGCCAGCAGCCAGACGGGAGCTTACAATGAGCAGTTCTTC	CASSQTGAYNEQFF
13	TRBJ2-4	-	-	TRBV11-2	TGTGCCAGCAATTCACTAGCCAAAAACATTCAGTACTTC	CASNSLAKNIQYF
15	TRBJ2-1	TRBD1	-	TRBV12-5	TGTGCTAGTGGTTTGGGACAGGGGAAGTATAGTGAGCAGTTCTTC	CASGLGQGKYSEQFF
13	TRBJ1-6	TRBD1	few	TRBV19	TGTGCCAGTGAACCGGGACAGGGCTCACCCCTCCACTTT	CASEPGQGSPLHF
17	TRBJ2-5	TRBD2	-	TRBV7-8	TGTGCCAGCAGCCCTTTGCGACTAGCGGGGGTGGGTGAGACCCAGTACTTC	CASSPLRLAGVGETQYF
15	TRBJ2-1	TRBD2	-	TRBV3-1/TRBV3-2	TGTGCCAGCAGCCAAGGCTGGGGACTAGGGTATGAGCAGTTCTTC	CASSQGWGLGYEQFF
13	TRBJ2-1	-	-	TRBV6-4	TGTGCCAGCAGTGCACGGTCACGGGGTGAGCAGTTCTTC	CASSARSRGEQFF
14	TRBJ2-5	-	few	TRBV5-1	TGCGCCAGCAGCCTCGGGACTGGGGCGGAGACCCAGTACTTC	CASSLGTGAETQYF
16	TRBJ2-3	TRBD1	-	TRBV9	TGTGCCAGCAGCGTCGGAGGACAGGGAACAACAGATACGCAGTATTTT	CASSVGGQGTTDTQYF
14	TRBJ2-1	-	-	TRBV25-1	TGTGCCAGCAGTGAACCTGGGGGGTACAATGAGCAGTTCTTC	CASSEPGGYNEQFF
15	TRBJ2-6	TRBD2	-	TRBV13	TGTGCCAGCAGTCGCGGGGGGGCTGGGGCCAACGTCCTGACTTTC	CASSRGGAGANVLTF
16	TRBJ2-6	TRBD1	-	TRBV28	TGTGCCAGCAGTGAGGGGGCCACTGGTGGGGCCAACGTCCTGACTTTC	CASSEGATGGANVLTF
14	TRBJ1-6	TRBD1	-	TRBV30	TGTGCCTGGAGGGAGGGACAGCATAATTCACCCCTCCACTTT	CAWREGQHNSPLHF
12	TRBJ1-1	-	-	TRBV28	TGTGCCAGCAGTACAGGCTTGCCTGAAGCTTTCTTT	CASSTGLPEAFF
11	TRBJ2-1	-	few	TRBV28	TGTGCCAGCACAACCTACAATGAGCAGTTCTTC	CASTTYNEQFF
13	TRBJ2-3	TRBD2	-	TRBV27	TGTGCCAGCAGGACTAGCGCCCCAGATACGCAGTATTTT	CASRTSAPDTQYF
16	TRBJ2-7	-	-	TRBV27	TGTGCCAGCAGTTTCGCAGGGGATTTCTTTTCCTACGAGCAGTACTTC	CASSFAGDFFSYEQYF
14	TRBJ1-4	-	-	TRBV29-1	TGCAGCGTTGGTGGCGGGACGGGTAATGAAAAACTGTTTTTT	CSVGGGTGNEKLFF
14	TRBJ2-2	-	-	TRBV15	TGTGCCACCAGCGGAGACGGTAACACCGGGGAGCTGTTTTTT	CATSGDGNTGELFF
13	TRBJ2-1	-	-	TRBV28	TGTGCCAGCAGTTTATGGGAGCAGGGTGAGCAGTTCTTC	CASSLWEQGEQFF
11	TRBJ2-2	-	-	TRBV20-1	TGCAGTGCTTCCTCTACCGGGGAGCTGTTTTTT	CSASSTGELFF
16	TRBJ1-2	-	-	TRBV4-2	TGTGCCAGCAGCCATTCTGACCCGGGACAAAATTATGGCTACACCTTC	CASSHSDPGQNYGYTF
15	TRBJ2-5	TRBD2	once	TRBV7-9	TGTGCCAGCAGCTCCCCGACTAGCGTACAAGAGACCCAGTACTTC	CASSSPTSVQETQYF
16	TRBJ1-1	TRBD1	-	TRBV7-9	TGTGCCAGCAGCCCCCGGGACAGGGGTTTCGGCACTGAAGCTTTCTTT	CASSPRDRGFGTEAFF
13	TRBJ2-7	-	-	TRBV27	TGTGCCAGCAGTTTAACACAGGCCTACGAGCAGTACTTC	CASSLTQAYEQYF
14	TRBJ1-1	TRBD1	-	TRBV27	TGTGCCAGCAGTTTAGACAGGGGGAACACTGAAGCTTTCTTT	CASSLDRGNTEAFF
14	TRBJ2-7	TRBD1	-	TRBV7-2	TGTGCCAGCAGCTTGGGACAGGGGTTCTACGAGCAGTACTTC	CASSLGQGFYEQYF
15	TRBJ1-1	-	-	TRBV6-5	TGTGCCAGCAGTTGGCCGAGGGTTGGGTACACTGAAGCTTTCTTT	CASSWPRVGYTEAFF
14	TRBJ1-1	-	-	TRBV5-4	TGTGCCAGCAGCAAAGGTCGAACAGTCACTGAAGCTTTCTTT	CASSKGRTVTEAFF